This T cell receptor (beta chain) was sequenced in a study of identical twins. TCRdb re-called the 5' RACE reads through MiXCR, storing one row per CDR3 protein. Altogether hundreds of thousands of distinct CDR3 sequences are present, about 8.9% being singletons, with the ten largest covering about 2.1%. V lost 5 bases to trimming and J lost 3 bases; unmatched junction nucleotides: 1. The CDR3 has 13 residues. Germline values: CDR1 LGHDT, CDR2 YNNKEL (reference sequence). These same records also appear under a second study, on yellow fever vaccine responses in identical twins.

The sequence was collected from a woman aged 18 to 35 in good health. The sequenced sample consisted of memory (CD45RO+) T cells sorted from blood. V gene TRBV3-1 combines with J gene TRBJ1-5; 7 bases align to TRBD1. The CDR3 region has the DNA TGTGCCAGCAGCGACAGGGACAATCAGCCCCAGCATTTT. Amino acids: CASSDRDNQPQHF.